A single sample is the source of the 20 T cell receptor beta chains below, sequenced in a study of T cell responses to AZD1222 COVID-19 vaccine. This table comes from immunoSEQ multiplex PCR, and its TCRdb copy is limited to in-frame clones, with some not included. The sample records under 150,000 clones, almost 95% being singletons. The sequences come from peripheral blood, collected 28 days after the second AZD1222 dose. These receptors originate from an adult who received the AZD1222 COVID-19 vaccine.

This clone has a single count. The rearrangement links TRBV15 to TRBJ1-1, with TRBD1 identical over 8 bases. Trimming at V came to 7 bases and at J to 4 bases, leaving 11 bases not matched to a gene. This CDR3 comprises 15 residues. The germline gives CDR1 LNHNV, CDR2 YYDKDF (reference sequence). CDR3: CATTAGGQVGTEAFF. The DNA of the CDR3 is TGTGCCACCACAGCAGGGGGCCAGGTTGGCACTGAAGCTTTCTTT.

V usage is TRBV2 and J usage is TRBJ2-1, with 7 bases identical to TRBD2. Germline-derived CDR1 and CDR2 are SNHLY and FYNNEI. The CDR3 has 15 residues. Unmatched junction bases numbered 10, after V lost 3 bases and J lost 8 bases. The chain's CDR3 is CASSDGWGGSYEQFF. In DNA form, the CDR3 reads TGTGCCAGCAGTGATGGGTGGGGGGGTAGCTATGAGCAGTTCTTC.

The V gene is TRBV3-1 (or the pseudogene TRBV3-2), the J gene TRBJ2-1, with TRBD2 matching over 8 bases. This CDR3 spans 19 amino acids. CDR1 is LGHDT, CDR2 YNNKEL, per germline (reference sequence). V dropped 0 bases and J dropped 4; count of bases not matched to a gene: 14. CDR3 amino acids: CASSQDTLAGIFSYNEQFF. Here the CDR3 DNA reads TGTGCCAGCAGCCAAGATACGCTAGCGGGCATATTCTCGTACAATGAGCAGTTCTTC.

Only a few counts were recorded for this clone. V is TRBV7-9 and J is TRBJ2-1; the D call may be TRBD1 or TRBD2 (6 bases each). Germline V gene lookup returns CDR1 SEHNR and CDR2 FQNEAQ (reference sequence). V shed 7 bases and J shed 13 bases, with 23 bases lying between them. CDR3 length: 14 residues. Written as DNA, the CDR3 is TGTGCCAGCATTCTGCAGGGCCAGGAGGGACACCAGTTCTTC. Its protein product is CASILQGQEGHQFF.

The J gene is TRBJ2-1, the V gene TRBV6-5; D unresolved. With 0 bases removed from V and 8 bases from J, the gap between germline ends came to 5 bases. CDR3 length equals 12 residues. Germline-derived CDR1 and CDR2 are MNHEY and SVGAGI. The CDR3 DNA reads TGTGCCAGCAGTTACTCGGCCGATGAGCAGTTCTTC. Protein: CASSYSADEQFF.

The chain employs TRBV7-8 and TRBJ2-5, with no clear D. Per germline, CDR1 SGHVS and CDR2 FQNEAQ. The CDR3 length is 16 residues. V was trimmed by 2 bases and J by 1 base, leaving 14 bases between them. The CDR3 reads CASSLIPLPVQETQYF. The CDR3 DNA sequence: TGTGCCAGCAGCTTAATCCCCCTTCCAGTCCAAGAGACCCAGTACTTC.

The V and J genes are TRBV6-2 or TRBV6-3 and TRBJ2-1; no firm D call. The CDR3 runs 15 residues. V lost 5 bases and J 6 bases, leaving 17 bases between the germline ends. Germline V lookup: CDR1 MNHEY, CDR2 SVGEGT. The DNA of the CDR3 is TGTGCCAGCAGTCTCGACCGATTGGGAATCAATGAGCAGTTCTTC. Translating gives CASSLDRLGINEQFF.

The chain uses TRBV6-5 and TRBJ2-6; a possible D gene is TRBD1 (5 bases). CDR1 MNHEY and CDR2 SVGAGI come from the germline V gene. The ends were cut back, 8 bases at V and 0 bases at J, with 11 bases in the middle. The CDR3 runs 15 residues. DNA of the CDR3: TGTGCCAGCTGGCAGGGCCACTCTGGGGCCAACGTCCTGACTTTC. It yields the protein CASWQGHSGANVLTF.

The CDR3 region has the DNA TGTGCCAGCAGCATGGGACAGAATAATTCACCCCTCCACTTT. Its protein is CASSMGQNNSPLHF. This chain uses TRBV7-9 with TRBJ1-6, with 7 bases aligning to TRBD1. V lost 5 bases to trimming and J lost 5 bases; unmatched junction nucleotides: 3. This CDR3 has 14 residues. Germline V gene data show CDR1 as SEHNR and CDR2 as FQNEAQ (reference sequence).

The chain combines TRBV7-2 with TRBJ2-2, with D possibly matching TRBD2 (6 bases). The CDR3 has 14 residues. Trimming cost V 5 bases and J 4 bases, with 11 bases left between them. The germline CDR1 and CDR2 sequences are SGHTA and FQGNSA. The CDR3 region is CASSSLGGTGELFF. The CDR3, as DNA: TGTGCCAGCAGCAGCCTGGGGGGCACCGGGGAGCTGTTTTTT.

The rearrangement uses TRBV7-9 and TRBJ2-2; 12 bases are a match to TRBD2. The length of the CDR3 is 17 residues. J gave up 1 base and V 6 bases, and 6 bases lay outside the gene matches. Germline V gives CDR1 SEHNR, CDR2 FQNEAQ (reference sequence). CDR3 DNA: TGTGCCAGCAGGCCAGGACTAGCGGGGCAGAACACCGGGGAGCTGTTTTTT. This encodes CASRPGLAGQNTGELFF. The full variable domain, completed using reference TRBV7-9 and TRBJ2-2, is DTGVSQNPRHKITKRGQNVTFRCDPISEHNRLYWYRQTLGQGPEFLTYFQNEAQLEKSRLLSDRFSAERPKGSFSTLEIQRTEQGDSAMYLCASRPGLAGQNTGELFFGEGSRLTVL.

The chain uses TRBV9 and TRBJ1-2; TRBD1 matches at 10 bases. V lost 3 bases and J lost 6; bases outside the gene matches: 8. Per the germline V gene, CDR1 is SGDLS and CDR2 is YYNGEE. The CDR3 contains 15 residues. CDR3: CASSASGTGVDGYTF. The CDR3, as DNA: TGTGCCAGCAGCGCTTCGGGGACAGGGGTGGATGGCTACACCTTC. Filled out from reference TRBV9 and TRBJ1-2, the complete variable domain reads DSGVTQTPKHLITATGQRVTLRCSPRSGDLSVYWYQQSLDQGLQFLIQYYNGEERAKGNILERFSAQQFPDLHSELNLSSLELGDSALYFCASSASGTGVDGYTFGSGTRLTVV.

The V gene is TRBV10-3, the J gene TRBJ2-7; D gene uncertain. The germline gives CDR1 ENHRY, CDR2 SYGVKD. The CDR3 length is 14 residues. Trimming removed 0 bases at V and 7 bases at J, with 13 bases between. The CDR3 region has the DNA TGTGCCATCAGTGAGTCGGAAAGCCCCTGGGAGCAGTACTTC. Translation: CAISESESPWEQYF.

The chain uses TRBV9 and TRBJ1-5; 8 bases agree with TRBD1. V gave up 4 bases and J gave up 3 bases; unmatched junction bases: 3. The CDR3 covers 14 residues. Germline CDR1 is SGDLS and CDR2 is YYNGEE. The CDR3 loop is CASSRGQANQPQHF. In nucleotides, the CDR3 is TGTGCCAGCAGCCGGGGACAGGCCAATCAGCCCCAGCATTTT.

V and J are TRBV27 and TRBJ1-1, with 9 bases aligning to TRBD1. The CDR3 runs 16 residues. Trimming removed 6 bases from V and 4 bases from J; junction bases left unmatched: 12. Germline assignment: CDR1 MNHEY and CDR2 SMNVEV (reference sequence). CDR3 residues: CASRAGTGRFITEAFF. DNA of the CDR3: TGTGCCAGCAGGGCCGGGACAGGGCGGTTTATCACTGAAGCTTTCTTT.

The chain couples TRBV24-1 to TRBJ1-5, with D uncertain. The CDR3 loop spans 12 amino acids. Germline V gives CDR1 KGHDR, CDR2 SFDVKD. Trimming took 2 bases from V and 10 from J, leaving 8 bases between them. CDR3 protein: CATSDYETPQHF. In DNA form, the CDR3 reads TGTGCCACCAGTGATTATGAGACACCCCAGCATTTT.

This rearrangement joins TRBV7-9 to TRBJ1-2; D might be TRBD1 (6 bases). V was pared by 1 base and J by 2 bases, with 8 bases between. The CDR3 is 14 residues long. The germline gives CDR1 SEHNR, CDR2 FQNEAQ (reference sequence). This chain's CDR3 is CASSLEGDNYGYTF. The CDR3 DNA reads TGTGCCAGCAGCTTAGAGGGGGACAACTATGGCTACACCTTC.

The chain carries TRBV18 and TRBJ1-1, with D unresolved. This CDR3 is built from 13 residues. V was pared by 3 bases and J by 3 bases, with 8 bases between. Germline V lookup: CDR1 KGHSH, CDR2 LQKENI. CDR3 sequence reads: CASSPPTYTEAFF. The DNA for the CDR3 is TGTGCCAGCTCACCTCCGACGTACACTGAAGCTTTCTTT.

This chain uses TRBV12-3 or TRBV12-4 with TRBJ1-1; perhaps TRBD1 as D (5 bases). CDR3 size: 13 residues. V lost 3 bases to trimming and J lost 6 bases, with 11 bases between them. The CDR3 bases are TGTGCCAGCAGTTTTGAGGGGAGACCTGAAGCTTTCTTT. Encoded protein: CASSFEGRPEAFF.

The V call is TRBV7-9, the J call TRBJ2-5; possible D gene TRBD1, 6 bases. CDR3 size: 15 residues. Looked up from germline, CDR1 is SEHNR and CDR2 is FQNEAQ (reference sequence). V shed 0 bases and J shed 5 bases, with 13 bases lying between them. The CDR3 region is CASSLANSGGETQYF. As DNA, the CDR3 is TGTGCCAGCAGCTTAGCGAATAGTGGGGGCGAGACCCAGTACTTC.